This TCR beta chain was observed in a study of response to subunit inactivated influenza vaccine. General observations from the study: Few additional T cells are recruited per seasonal influenza vaccination, authors suggested.

Concerning this clonotype itself: The antigen is not known.

The CDR3 has 16 residues. The V end was cut by 2 bases, the J end by 0 bases, with 11 bases between. TCRdb independently ran MiXCR on the RT-PCR reads; one entry per CDR3 protein. Among about 540,000 distinct CDR3 sequences listed, roughly 25% were seen once. This sample also belongs to another study, concerning T cells expressing NK-cell markers. According to that study: It was by 5'RACE template switching with UMIs that TCR beta cDNA was made. CD3+CD56+NKG2C+, CD3+CD56+NKG2C- and CD3+CD56-NKG2C+ T cells, once sorted, supplied the TCR beta repertoires. For six donors, the dominant NKG2C+ clonotypes made up roughly 1.0-7.5% of their CD8+ T cells. These same clonotypes (in a few donors) also led the CD3+CD56-NKG2C+ fraction.

The origin of this receptor is a man between 50 and 59 years old who received an inactivated influenza vaccine. V gene TRBV12-3 or TRBV12-4 combines with J gene TRBJ1-3, with D possibly TRBD1 on 5 matching bases. The source was CD4+ T cells sorted from PBMCs, collected about 11 days after vaccination. DNA for the CDR3: TGTGCCAGCAGTTTATACTGGGGACCCTCTGGAAACACCATATATTTT. Protein: CASSLYWGPSGNTIYF.